The clone carrying this TCR beta chain was recorded many times. The data originate from a study of T cells in Graves' hyperthyroidism and ophthalmopathy. V was clipped by 6 bases and J by 8 bases; unmatched bases: 8. Germline CDR1 and CDR2: ENHRY and SYGVKD. The length of the CDR3 is 13 residues. Amplification yielded TCR beta CDR3 regions, with RNA transcripts as the source. TCR CDR3 regions were first amplified by RT-PCR with HTBI primers. TCRdb processed the multiplex PCR reads anew with MiXCR; each CDR3 protein has one entry. The repertoire holds roughly 650,000 distinct CDR3 sequences, approximately 16% seen once, with 2.5% to 4% in the top ten.

The chain joins TRBV10-3 to TRBJ1-2; 8 bases are shared with TRBD1. The TCR was taken from a woman in her thirties or forties with Graves' ophthalmopathy. Sequences were obtained from blood. The CDR3: CAIRPPGGWGYTF. The DNA of the CDR3 is TGTGCCATCAGGCCTCCAGGGGGCTGGGGCTACACCTTC.